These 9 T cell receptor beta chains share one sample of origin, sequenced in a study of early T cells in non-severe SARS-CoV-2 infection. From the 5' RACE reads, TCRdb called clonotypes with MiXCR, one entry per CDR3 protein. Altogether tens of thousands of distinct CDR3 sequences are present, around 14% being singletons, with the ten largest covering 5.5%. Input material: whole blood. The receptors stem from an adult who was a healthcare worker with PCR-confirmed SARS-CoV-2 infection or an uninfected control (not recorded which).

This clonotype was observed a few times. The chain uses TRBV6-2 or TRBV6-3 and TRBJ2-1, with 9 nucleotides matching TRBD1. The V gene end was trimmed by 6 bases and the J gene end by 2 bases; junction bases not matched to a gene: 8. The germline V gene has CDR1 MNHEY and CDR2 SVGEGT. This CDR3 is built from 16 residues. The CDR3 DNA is TGTGCCAGCAGCCGACCAACAGGGGGCCCCTACAATGAGCAGTTCTTC. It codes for CASSRPTGGPYNEQFF.

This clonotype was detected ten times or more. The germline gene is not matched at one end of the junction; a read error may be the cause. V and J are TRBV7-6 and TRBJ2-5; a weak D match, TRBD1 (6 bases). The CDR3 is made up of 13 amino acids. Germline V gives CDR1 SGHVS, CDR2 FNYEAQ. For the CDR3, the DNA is TGTGCCAGCAGCTTCAGGGGAAAAGAGGCCCAGTACTTC. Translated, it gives CASSFRGKEAQYF.

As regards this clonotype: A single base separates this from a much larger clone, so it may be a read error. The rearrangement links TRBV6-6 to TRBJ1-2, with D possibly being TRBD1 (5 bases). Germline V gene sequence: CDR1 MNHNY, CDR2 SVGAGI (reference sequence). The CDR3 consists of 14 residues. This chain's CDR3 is CASSRQQDFYGYAF. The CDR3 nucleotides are TGTGCCAGCAGTCGACAACAGGACTTCTATGGCTACGCCTTC.

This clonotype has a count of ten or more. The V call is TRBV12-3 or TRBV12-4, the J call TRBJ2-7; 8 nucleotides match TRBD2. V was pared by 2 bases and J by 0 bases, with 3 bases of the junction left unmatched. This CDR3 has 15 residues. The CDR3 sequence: CASSLTSGTSYEQYF. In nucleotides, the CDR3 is TGTGCCAGCAGTTTAACTAGCGGCACCTCCTACGAGCAGTACTTC.

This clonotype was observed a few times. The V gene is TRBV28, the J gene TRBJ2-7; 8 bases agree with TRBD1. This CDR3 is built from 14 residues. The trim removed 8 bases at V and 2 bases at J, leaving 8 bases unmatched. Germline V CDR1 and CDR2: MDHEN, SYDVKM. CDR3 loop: CASLEGQVPYEQYF. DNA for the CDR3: TGTGCCAGCTTAGAGGGACAGGTCCCCTACGAGCAGTACTTC.

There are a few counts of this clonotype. CDR3 loop: CASSPIPGLAGVEQFF. The CDR3 bases are TGTGCCAGCAGCCCGATCCCAGGACTAGCGGGAGTTGAGCAGTTCTTC. The gene calls are TRBV12-3 or TRBV12-4 and TRBJ2-1, with TRBD2 matching over 13 bases. V lost 6 bases to trimming and J lost 9 bases; unmatched junction nucleotides: 11. CDR3 length: 16 residues.

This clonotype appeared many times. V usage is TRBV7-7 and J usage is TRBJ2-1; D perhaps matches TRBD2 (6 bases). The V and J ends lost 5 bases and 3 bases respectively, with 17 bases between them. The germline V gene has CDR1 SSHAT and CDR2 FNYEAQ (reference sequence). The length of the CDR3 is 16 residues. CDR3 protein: CASSPGRLVGYNEQFF. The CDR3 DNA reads TGTGCCAGCAGCCCAGGAAGACTAGTTGGCTACAATGAGCAGTTCTTC.

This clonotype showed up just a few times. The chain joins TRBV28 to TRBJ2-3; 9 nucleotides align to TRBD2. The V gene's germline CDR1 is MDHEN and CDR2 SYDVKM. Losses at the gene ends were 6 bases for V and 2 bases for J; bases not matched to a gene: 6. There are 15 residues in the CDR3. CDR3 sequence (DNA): TGTGCCAGCAGGGGAGCGGGAGGTAACACAGATACGCAGTATTTT. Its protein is CASRGAGGNTDTQYF.

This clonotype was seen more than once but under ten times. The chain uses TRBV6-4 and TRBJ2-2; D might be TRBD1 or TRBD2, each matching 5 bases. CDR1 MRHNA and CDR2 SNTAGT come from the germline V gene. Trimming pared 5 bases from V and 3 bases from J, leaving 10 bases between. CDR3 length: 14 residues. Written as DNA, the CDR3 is TGTGCCAGCAGTCAGAGGGGAGACACCGGGGAGCTGTTTTTT. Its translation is CASSQRGDTGELFF.